These T cell receptor beta chains were read from a single sample in a study of vaccination and CD4 T cells after COVID-19. A single record per CDR3 protein comes from TCRdb applying MiXCR to the PCR reads. In the table there are 20,000 to 25,000 distinct CDR3 sequences, roughly 50% of which are singletons. These receptors lack a known antigen. Sequencing used CD4+ T cells from blood, cultured in vitro, obtained about 7 months after SARS-CoV-2 vaccination. These receptors originate from a human donor who had recovered from COVID-19. The CDR3 runs from the conserved cysteine through the conserved F or W. D genes are given only for firm matches. Part of the rows lack a size; the others show once, few, many or a class for expanded clones.

j_call d_call v_call clone_size cdr3_aa cdr3_nt
TRBJ1-2 . TRBV6-1 . CASRRGGTNYGYTF TGTGCCAGCCGGCGGGGGGGGACTAACTATGGCTACACCTTC
TRBJ2-5 TRBD2 TRBV6-1 once CASRLHPRGGFQETQYF TGTGCCAGCAGATTACATCCTCGGGGGGGTTTCCAAGAGACCCAGTACTTC
TRBJ2-5 . TRBV29-1 few CSAQGPSETQYF TGCAGCGCACAAGGACCCTCGGAGACCCAGTACTTC
TRBJ1-6 . TRBV20-1 few CSASVAGLNSPLHF TGCAGTGCTAGTGTAGCCGGACTTAATTCACCCCTCCACTTT
TRBJ2-5 . TRBV20-1 few CSARDAGWETQYF TGCAGTGCTAGAGACGCGGGTTGGGAGACCCAGTACTTC
TRBJ1-1 . TRBV20-1 . CSLKRGGTEAFF TGCAGTCTCAAACGGGGGGGCACTGAAGCTTTCTTT
TRBJ2-7 . TRBV6-1 . CASRWTAVSYEQYF TGTGCCAGCAGGTGGACAGCAGTCTCCTACGAGCAGTACTTC
TRBJ2-5 . TRBV7-6 . CASSLVLGGTQYF TGTGCCAGCAGCTTAGTCCTCGGGGGGACCCAGTACTTC
TRBJ2-5 . TRBV27 few CASSPRGIETQYF TGTGCCAGCAGTCCCCGTGGGATAGAGACCCAGTACTTC
TRBJ1-1 . TRBV15 . CATSRDMMVGNTEAFF TGTGCCACCAGCAGAGATATGATGGTCGGGAACACTGAAGCTTTCTTT
TRBJ1-6 . TRBV4-2 few CASSQESGSLLNSPLHF TGTGCCAGCAGCCAAGAGTCAGGCAGCCTACTTAATTCACCCCTCCACTTT
TRBJ2-1 TRBD2 TRBV7-9 . CASSSYFGTSKQREQFF TGTGCCAGCAGTTCCTACTTCGGGACTAGCAAGCAACGGGAGCAGTTCTTC
TRBJ2-3 . TRBV28 . CATLSDTQYF TGTGCCACCTTGTCAGATACGCAGTATTTT
TRBJ2-7 . TRBV15 . CATSRGALPYEQYF TGTGCCACCAGCAGAGGGGCCCTCCCCTACGAGCAGTACTTC
TRBJ2-3 . TRBV2 . CASSESGQGTDTQYF TGTGCCAGCAGTGAAAGTGGGCAGGGCACAGATACGCAGTATTTT
TRBJ1-2 . TRBV20-1 . CSAPVNYGYTF TGCAGTGCCCCTGTAAACTATGGCTACACCTTC
TRBJ2-3 . TRBV6-1 . CASTRGSSTDTQYF TGTGCCAGCACGAGAGGGAGTAGCACAGATACGCAGTATTTT
TRBJ1-1 TRBD1 TRBV20-1 few CSARVGGQGADAFF TGCAGTGCTAGAGTAGGGGGACAGGGGGCTGACGCTTTCTTT
TRBJ1-6 TRBD1 TRBV6-1 . CASQGQIDSPLHF TGTGCCAGTCAGGGACAGATTGATTCACCCCTCCACTTT
TRBJ1-6 . TRBV20-1 few CSARDSGRGTDSPLHF TGCAGTGCTAGAGACTCCGGACGGGGTACGGATTCACCCCTCCACTTT
TRBJ2-5 . TRBV7-2 few CASSLSRSGAQETQYF TGTGCCAGCAGCTTATCAAGGTCGGGCGCACAAGAGACCCAGTACTTC
TRBJ1-1 . TRBV6-1 . CASSLTGPLEAFF TGTGCCAGCAGTCTCACAGGCCCTCTTGAAGCTTTCTTT
TRBJ2-3 . TRBV5-4 . CASSGGGPDTQYF TGTGCCAGCAGCGGGGGGGGGCCAGATACGCAGTATTTT
TRBJ1-1 . TRBV5-1 . CASSLIPGPNTEAFF TGCGCCAGCAGCCTCATACCGGGACCCAACACTGAAGCTTTCTTT
TRBJ2-1 TRBD2 TRBV7-8 . CASSFGTSGYNEQFF TGTGCCAGCAGCTTCGGGACTAGCGGTTACAATGAGCAGTTCTTC
TRBJ1-2 TRBD1 TRBV20-1 . CSARGAGGSYGYTF TGCAGTGCTAGGGGTGCAGGGGGAAGCTATGGCTACACCTTC
TRBJ2-7 . TRBV15 . CATSRGGAVSYEQYF TGTGCCACCAGCAGAGGGGGGGCGGTATCCTACGAGCAGTACTTC
TRBJ2-3 . TRBV5-5 . CASSLKRGTSTDTQYF TGTGCCAGCAGCTTGAAACGGGGGACTAGCACAGATACGCAGTATTTT
TRBJ1-2 . TRBV27 . CASSFQGLSGGYTF TGTGCCAGCAGTTTTCAGGGACTGTCGGGAGGCTACACCTTC
TRBJ1-1 . TRBV7-3 few CASSLSPLAGFGDTEAFF TGTGCCAGCAGCTTATCCCCCCTAGCAGGGTTTGGCGACACTGAAGCTTTCTTT
TRBJ1-2 . TRBV15 . CATSRDHRDIYGYTF TGTGCCACCAGCAGAGACCACAGGGACATCTATGGCTACACCTTC
TRBJ1-1 TRBD1 TRBV20-1 . CSALGQPNTEAFF TGCAGTGCCCTGGGACAGCCGAACACTGAAGCTTTCTTT
TRBJ1-2 TRBD1 TRBV5-4 . CASSLDQGAWGYTF TGTGCCAGCAGCTTGGATCAGGGGGCGTGGGGCTACACCTTC
TRBJ1-1 . TRBV20-1 . CSARDITPSWGTEAFF TGCAGTGCTAGAGATATCACACCATCATGGGGCACTGAAGCTTTCTTT
TRBJ2-7 TRBD1 TRBV5-4 . CASTLGQGYEQYF TGTGCCAGCACTCTAGGACAGGGCTACGAGCAGTACTTC
TRBJ1-6 . TRBV6-5 . CASSYSAAENSPLHF TGTGCCAGCAGTTACTCGGCGGCAGAGAATTCACCCCTCCACTTT
TRBJ2-6 . TRBV7-8 . CASRLSGANVLTF TGTGCCAGCAGACTCTCTGGGGCCAACGTCCTGACTTTC